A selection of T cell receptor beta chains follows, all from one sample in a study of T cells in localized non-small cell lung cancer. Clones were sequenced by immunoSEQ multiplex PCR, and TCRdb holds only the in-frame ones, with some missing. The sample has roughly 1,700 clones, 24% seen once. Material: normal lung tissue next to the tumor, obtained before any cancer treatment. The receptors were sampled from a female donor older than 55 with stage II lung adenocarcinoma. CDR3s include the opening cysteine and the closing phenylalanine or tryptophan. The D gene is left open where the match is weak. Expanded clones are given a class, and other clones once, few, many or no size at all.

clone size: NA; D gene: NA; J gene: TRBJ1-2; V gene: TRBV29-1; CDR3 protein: CSVALTQGIDYGYTF
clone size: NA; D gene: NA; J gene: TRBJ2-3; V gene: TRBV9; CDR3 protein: CASSVGPMSTDTQYF
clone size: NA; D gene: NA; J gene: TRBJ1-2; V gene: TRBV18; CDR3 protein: CASSPRDDPYGYTF
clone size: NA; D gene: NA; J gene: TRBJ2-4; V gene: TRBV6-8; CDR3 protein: CASIPGTDLNIQYF
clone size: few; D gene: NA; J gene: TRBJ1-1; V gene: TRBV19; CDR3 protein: CASSILTASEAFF
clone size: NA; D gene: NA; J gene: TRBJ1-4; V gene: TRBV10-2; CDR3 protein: CASRGTDGANEKLFF
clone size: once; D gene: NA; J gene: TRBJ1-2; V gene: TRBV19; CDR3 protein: CASSIATASYGYTF
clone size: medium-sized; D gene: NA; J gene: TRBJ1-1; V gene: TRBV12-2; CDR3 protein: CAAVRDREWNTEAFF
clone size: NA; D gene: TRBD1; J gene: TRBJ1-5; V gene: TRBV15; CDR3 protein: CATSSTGQGAPQHF
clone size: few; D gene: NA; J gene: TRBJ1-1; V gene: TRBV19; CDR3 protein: CASSGEQLNTEAFF
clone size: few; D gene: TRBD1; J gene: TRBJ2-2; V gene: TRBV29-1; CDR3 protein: CSVKQGANTGELFF
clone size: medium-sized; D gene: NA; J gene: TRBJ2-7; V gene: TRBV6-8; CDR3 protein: CASTEGNKYEQYF
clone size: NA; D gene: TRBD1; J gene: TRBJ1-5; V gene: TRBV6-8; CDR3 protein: CASSRQGGQTGQPQHF
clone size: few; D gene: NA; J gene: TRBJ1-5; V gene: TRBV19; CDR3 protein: CASSIGHRDGYSNQPQHF
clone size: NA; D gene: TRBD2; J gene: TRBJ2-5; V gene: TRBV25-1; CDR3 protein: CASTPGTSPPETQYF
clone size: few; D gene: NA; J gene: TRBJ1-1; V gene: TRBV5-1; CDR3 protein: CASSAVGGASTEAFF
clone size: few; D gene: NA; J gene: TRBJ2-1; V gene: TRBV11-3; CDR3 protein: CASSSQRRGVGQFF
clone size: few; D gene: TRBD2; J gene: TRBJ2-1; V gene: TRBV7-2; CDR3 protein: CASSLAEREGNEQFF
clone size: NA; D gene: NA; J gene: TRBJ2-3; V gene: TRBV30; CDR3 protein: CAWSPESGPLF
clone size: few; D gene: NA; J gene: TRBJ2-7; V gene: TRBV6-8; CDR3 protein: CAIGGVAGEQYF
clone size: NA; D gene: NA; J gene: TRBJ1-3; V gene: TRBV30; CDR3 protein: CAWSTPPGNTIYF
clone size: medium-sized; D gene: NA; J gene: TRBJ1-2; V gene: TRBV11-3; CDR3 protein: CASSLGGFAYGYTF
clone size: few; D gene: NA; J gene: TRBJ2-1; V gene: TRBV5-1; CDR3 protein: CASSFDIDGYNEQFF
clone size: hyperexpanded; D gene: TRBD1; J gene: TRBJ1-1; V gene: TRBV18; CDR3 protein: CASSHRTGATRTEAFF
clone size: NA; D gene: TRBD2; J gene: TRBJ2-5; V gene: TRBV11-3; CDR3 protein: CASSPLVLAGGAETQYF
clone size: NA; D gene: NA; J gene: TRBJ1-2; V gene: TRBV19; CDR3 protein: CASSIVSQGNRYGYTF
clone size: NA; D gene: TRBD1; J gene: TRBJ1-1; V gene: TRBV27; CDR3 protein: CASSFEGQGFEAFF
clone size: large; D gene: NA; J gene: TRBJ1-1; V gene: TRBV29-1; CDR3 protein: CSVEGQLGTEAFF
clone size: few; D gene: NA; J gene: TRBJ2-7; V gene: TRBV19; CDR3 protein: CASSIALGDEQYF
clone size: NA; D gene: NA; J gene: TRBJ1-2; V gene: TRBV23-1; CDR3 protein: CASNHQGSRLYGYTF
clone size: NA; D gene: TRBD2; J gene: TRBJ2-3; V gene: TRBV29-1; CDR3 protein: CSVEVGGGTDTQYF
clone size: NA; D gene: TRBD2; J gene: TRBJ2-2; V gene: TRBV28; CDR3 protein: CASSFGTSGSLTGELFF
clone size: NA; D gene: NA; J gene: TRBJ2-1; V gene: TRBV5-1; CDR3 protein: CASSPTGYSYNEQFF
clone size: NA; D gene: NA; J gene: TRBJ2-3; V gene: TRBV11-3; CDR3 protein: CASSLFLSAGGTDTQYF